One and the same sample provided the 20 T cell receptor beta chains below, sequenced in a study of beta chain features in type 1 diabetes. Of the isolated RNA, all was reverse transcribed, and so the sequenced material was expressed TCRB transcripts. Assay: immunoSEQ multiplex PCR; the TCRdb copy retains only in-frame clones and omits some. The sample holds 250,000 to 300,000 clones, 8% seen once. The sequenced sample was central memory CD4+ T cells from blood. These receptors came from a woman aged 18-35 years in good health.

The V and J genes are TRBV7-9 and TRBJ2-1; D might be TRBD1 (6 bases). The CDR3 is 17 residues long. Per germline, CDR1 SEHNR and CDR2 FQNEAQ (reference sequence). Trimming cost V 3 bases and J 6 bases, with 21 bases left between them. CDR3: CASSFRLSRDTLNEQFF. The CDR3, as DNA: TGTGCCAGCAGCTTTAGACTGTCCCGGGACACCCTCAATGAGCAGTTCTTC.

The chain recombines TRBV11-2 with TRBJ2-4, with 7 bases lining up with TRBD1. V gave up 1 base and J gave up 1 base; unmatched junction bases: 1. The V gene's germline CDR1 is SGHAT and CDR2 FQNNGV. This CDR3 region has 15 residues. Here the CDR3 reads CASSLVGGAKNIQYF. The CDR3 DNA reads as TGTGCCAGCAGCTTAGTAGGGGGCGCCAAAAACATTCAGTACTTC.

CDR3 nucleotide sequence: TGTGCCAGCACACGGTCTAATGAAAAACTGTTTTTT. The encoded protein is CASTRSNEKLFF. V is TRBV28 and J is TRBJ1-4; D is unclear. CDR3 size: 12 residues. Germline CDR1 reads MDHEN; CDR2 reads SYDVKM. V was shortened by 7 bases and J by 3 bases, with 6 bases between the two germline ends.

The chain has TRBV7-9 and TRBJ2-3; D perhaps matches TRBD1 (6 bases). V was shortened by 6 bases and J by 6 bases, with 19 bases between the two germline ends. CDR1 is SEHNR, CDR2 FQNEAQ, per germline (reference sequence). CDR3 length: 15 residues. CDR3 in amino acids: CASRVVQGRFDTQYF. The DNA of the CDR3 is TGTGCCAGCAGAGTCGTTCAGGGGCGTTTCGATACGCAGTATTTT.

This clone has only one observation. The chain joins TRBV6-6 to TRBJ2-7, with D possibly matching TRBD1 (5 bases). This CDR3 is 14 amino acids long. Trimming removed 3 bases at V and 7 bases at J, with 16 bases between. The V gene's germline CDR1 is MNHNY and CDR2 SVGAGI (reference sequence). The chain's CDR3 is CASSYATAGQEQYF. CDR3 DNA: TGTGCCAGCAGTTATGCGACAGCCGGTCAGGAGCAGTACTTC.

There are many counts of this clone. The V call is TRBV2, the J call TRBJ2-2; no firm D call. This CDR3 spans 15 amino acids. V lost 3 bases and J lost 5, with 13 bases in between. Germline loops: CDR1 SNHLY, CDR2 FYNNEI. For the CDR3, the DNA is TGTGCCAGCAGTGAGGTCAGGCATCGAACCGGGGAGCTGTTTTTT. This translates into CASSEVRHRTGELFF.

This clone was detected a few times. V gene TRBV29-1 combines with J gene TRBJ1-4; D perhaps matches TRBD1 (5 bases). Germline-derived CDR1 and CDR2 are SQVTM and ANQGSEA. The CDR3 spans 14 residues. V was cut by 4 bases and J by 7 bases, with 16 bases left in between. Here the CDR3 reads CSVGGTGLGEKLFF. CDR3 in DNA: TGCAGCGTTGGGGGCACGGGGCTGGGTGAAAAACTGTTTTTT.

This clone has a count of ten or more. The genes are TRBV5-1 and TRBJ2-5; 9 bases agree with TRBD1. V shed 1 base, J shed 1 base, and the junction held 2 bases outside the gene matches. CDR3 size: 15 residues. Germline CDR1 and CDR2: SGHRS and YFSETQ. CDR3 nucleotides: TGCGCCAGCAGCTTGTCGGGACAGGGCCAAGAGACCCAGTACTTC. Its translation is CASSLSGQGQETQYF.

The chain recombines TRBV6-1 with TRBJ2-5; perhaps TRBD2 as D (5 bases). This CDR3 comprises 15 residues. The germline gives CDR1 MNHNS, CDR2 SASEGT. Trimming took 6 bases from V and 2 from J, leaving 16 bases between them. This CDR3 is CASRPSWSGQETQYF. CDR3 DNA: TGTGCCAGCAGGCCTTCGTGGTCGGGGCAAGAGACCCAGTACTTC.

This clone turned up a few times. The V gene is TRBV5-6, the J gene TRBJ1-1; D gene uncertain. The CDR3 runs to 17 residues. The germline gives CDR1 SGHDT, CDR2 YYEEEE. V was cut by 3 bases and J by 1 base, with 19 bases left in between. Here the CDR3 reads CASSWYSTDQPNTEAFF. The DNA of the CDR3 is TGTGCCAGCAGCTGGTATTCGACGGACCAACCGAACACTGAAGCTTTCTTT.

There are many counts of this clone. The chain uses TRBV11-2 and TRBJ2-2; no reliable D call. Trimming shortened V by 2 bases and J by 4 bases, and 5 bases separated the two germline ends. The germline V gene encodes CDR1 SGHAT and CDR2 FQNNGV. This CDR3 spans 13 amino acids. CDR3 in amino acids: CASSLSLTGELFF. For the CDR3, the DNA is TGTGCCAGCAGCTTATCTCTCACCGGGGAGCTGTTTTTT.

This clone was detected a few times. The chain links TRBV7-2 to TRBJ2-1; 7 bases map to TRBD2. This CDR3 is built from 16 residues. V was pared by 3 bases and J by 4 bases, with 9 bases of the junction left unmatched. The germline V gene has CDR1 SGHTA and CDR2 FQGNSA. This CDR3 reads CASSLRESYGYNEQFF. CDR3 nucleotide sequence: TGTGCCAGCAGCTTGCGGGAGTCTTATGGTTACAATGAGCAGTTCTTC.

V gene TRBV27 combines with J gene TRBJ2-5; D assignment may be TRBD1 or TRBD2 (6 bases each). Germline-derived CDR1 and CDR2 are MNHEY and SMNVEV (reference sequence). The V end was cut by 1 base, the J end by 1 base, with 10 bases between. The CDR3 is 15 amino acids. The CDR3 is CASSLFGGPQETQYF. The CDR3, as DNA: TGTGCCAGCAGTTTATTCGGGGGCCCCCAAGAGACCCAGTACTTC.

This clone was picked up a small number of times. The gene calls are TRBV29-1 and TRBJ2-1, with 8 bases lining up with TRBD2. CDR3 size: 14 residues. V trimming: 3 bases; J trimming: 8 bases; junction bases outside the gene matches: 9. Per the germline V gene, CDR1 is SQVTM and CDR2 is ANQGSEA. The CDR3 DNA is TGCAGCGTTGATAACGGGAGGGGTTCTGATGAGCAGTTCTTC. It codes for CSVDNGRGSDEQFF.

J is TRBJ1-6 and V is TRBV7-9; TRBD1 might be the D (5 bases). This CDR3 is built from 14 residues. From germline, CDR1 is SEHNR and CDR2 FQNEAQ (reference sequence). Trimming stripped 5 bases from V and 6 bases from J, with 11 bases between. The CDR3 sequence: CASSDWGSNSPLHF. The DNA for the CDR3 is TGTGCCAGCAGCGACTGGGGGAGTAATTCACCCCTCCACTTT.

This clone was observed a handful of times. The V call is TRBV6-1, the J call TRBJ2-1, with unresolved D. Germline CDR1 and CDR2: MNHNS and SASEGT. The CDR3 contains 15 residues. V was cut by 5 bases and J by 2 bases, with 13 bases left in between. The CDR3 spells CASSPRPTPYNEQFF. CDR3 DNA sequence: TGTGCCAGCAGTCCTCGCCCTACCCCCTACAATGAGCAGTTCTTC.

This chain uses TRBV7-2 with TRBJ2-4; no clear D. Trimming pared 2 bases from V and 0 bases from J, leaving 11 bases between. The CDR3 has 16 amino acids. Germline V CDR1 and CDR2: SGHTA, FQGNSA. DNA of the CDR3: TGTGCCAGCAGCTTACAAACCCTCCTAGCCAAAAACATTCAGTACTTC. As protein: CASSLQTLLAKNIQYF.

This clone was seen more than once but under ten times. This sequence joins TRBV7-8 and TRBJ1-5; maybe TRBD1 (6 bases). Between the trimmed V and J ends, which lost 4 bases and 5 bases, there was a span of 15 bases. This CDR3 contains 15 residues. Per the germline V gene, CDR1 is SGHVS and CDR2 is FQNEAQ. CDR3 protein: CASSSGAGIHQPQHF. The DNA of the CDR3 is TGTGCCAGCAGCTCAGGGGCGGGGATCCATCAGCCCCAGCATTTT.

This clone appeared many times. V usage is TRBV29-1 and J usage is TRBJ1-1, with a possible D match to TRBD1 (5 bases). Per germline, CDR1 SQVTM and CDR2 ANQGSEA. The CDR3 length is 11 residues. V lost 4 bases and J lost 4, with 7 bases in between. This CDR3 reads CSVAGTTEAFF. Written as DNA, the CDR3 is TGCAGCGTTGCAGGGACCACTGAAGCTTTCTTT. The variable domain in full, completed from reference TRBV29-1 and TRBJ1-1, reads SAVISQKPSRDICQRGTSLTIQCQVDSQVTMMFWYRQQPGQSLTLIATANQGSEATYESGFVIDKFPISRPNLTFSTLTVSNMSPEDSSIYLCSVAGTTEAFFGQGTRLTVV.

CDR3 amino acids: CASAPDWTQETQYF. As DNA, the CDR3 is TGTGCTAGTGCTCCCGACTGGACCCAAGAGACCCAGTACTTC. This sequence joins TRBV12-5 and TRBJ2-5; D unclear. The CDR3 consists of 14 residues. Between the trimmed V and J ends, which lost 7 bases and 1 base, there was a span of 13 bases. In germline, CDR1 is LGHNT, CDR2 FRNRAP.